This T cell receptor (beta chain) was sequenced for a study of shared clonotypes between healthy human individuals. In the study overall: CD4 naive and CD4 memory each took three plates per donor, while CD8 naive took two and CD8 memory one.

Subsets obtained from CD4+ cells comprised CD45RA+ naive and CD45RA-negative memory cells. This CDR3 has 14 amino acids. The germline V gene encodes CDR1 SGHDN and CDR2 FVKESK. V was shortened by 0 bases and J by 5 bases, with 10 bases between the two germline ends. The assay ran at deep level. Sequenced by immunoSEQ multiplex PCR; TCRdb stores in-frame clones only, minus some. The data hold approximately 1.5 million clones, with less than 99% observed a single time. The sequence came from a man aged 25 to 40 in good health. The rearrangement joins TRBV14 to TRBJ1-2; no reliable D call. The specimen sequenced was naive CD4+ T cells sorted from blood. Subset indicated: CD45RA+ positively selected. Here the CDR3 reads CASSQDLTSYGYTF. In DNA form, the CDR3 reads TGTGCCAGCAGCCAAGATCTCACGTCTTATGGCTACACCTTC.